These 17 T cell receptor beta chains share one sample of origin, sequenced in a study of shared clonotypes between healthy human individuals. Assay used: immunoSEQ multiplex PCR; TCRdb lists only in-frame clones, some missing. The sample carries 2 million to 2.5 million clones, approximately 94% recorded once. The sequencing sample was made of naive CD4+ T cells sorted from blood. The subset: CD45RA+ positively selected. Every receptor here comes from a man younger than 35 in good health.

The CDR3 DNA is TGTGCCAGCAGCAAAGCGAAGGCAGCGATCAACTACGAGCAGTACTTC. This encodes CASSKAKAAINYEQYF. The chain carries TRBV21-1 and TRBJ2-7; no DNA check was done on the table's D call, TRBD2. TRBV21-1 is classified as a pseudogene. The CDR3 loop spans 16 amino acids.

This chain joins TRBV12-2 and TRBJ2-3; the D call of TRBD2 is as the table states it, not checked on the DNA. TRBV12-2 is a recognized pseudogene. The CDR3 loop spans 18 amino acids. The DNA of the CDR3 is TGTGCAAGTCGCTTAGGCCCTCGACTAGCGGGGCCCCCAGATACGCAGTATTTT. This codes for CASRLGPRLAGPPDTQYF.

The CDR3 loop is CASSVEGLAEAFF. In DNA form, the CDR3 reads TGTGCCAGCAGCGTAGAAGGGCTCGCTGAAGCTTTCTTT. The chain carries TRBV9 and TRBJ1-1; no reliable D call. The ends were cut back, 0 bases at V and 6 bases at J, with 9 bases in the middle. Germline V lookup: CDR1 SGDLS, CDR2 YYNGEE. The CDR3 loop spans 13 amino acids. Full variable domain (outside the CDR3, taken from reference TRBV9 and TRBJ1-1): DSGVTQTPKHLITATGQRVTLRCSPRSGDLSVYWYQQSLDQGLQFLIQYYNGEERAKGNILERFSAQQFPDLHSELNLSSLELGDSALYFCASSVEGLAEAFFGQGTRLTVV.

The J gene is TRBJ1-1, the V gene TRBV29-1; 7 positions agree with TRBD1. The CDR3 extends over 14 amino acids. V trimming: 7 bases; J trimming: 0 bases; junction bases outside the gene matches: 8. From germline, CDR1 is SQVTM and CDR2 ANQGSEA. In DNA, the CDR3 is TGCAGCGGACGTTGGGGACAGCTGAACACTGAAGCTTTCTTT. It encodes CSGRWGQLNTEAFF.

The chain employs TRBV2 and TRBJ1-4, with a weak D call TRBD1 (6 bases). The CDR3 is 13 amino acids. The germline V gene has CDR1 SNHLY and CDR2 FYNNEI. Trimming pared 6 bases from V and 7 bases from J, leaving 12 bases between. CDR3 amino acids: CASRQGWIEKLFF. The CDR3, as DNA: TGTGCCAGCAGACAGGGTTGGATTGAAAAACTGTTTTTT.

V gene TRBV18 combines with J gene TRBJ2-7, with 7 positions matching TRBD2. The ends lost 5 bases at V and 0 bases at J; junction bases unmatched: 10. There are 16 residues in the CDR3. Germline CDR1 KGHSH, CDR2 LQKENI. CDR3 DNA: TGTGCCAGCTCATCACGGGGGGATCCAAGCTCCTACGAGCAGTACTTC. It codes for CASSSRGDPSSYEQYF.

The table lists this clone with a few counts. The rearrangement joins TRBV28 to TRBJ1-5; D remains unclear. CDR1 MDHEN and CDR2 SYDVKM come from the germline V gene. The V and J ends lost 3 bases and 3 bases respectively, with 12 bases between them. The CDR3 is 15 residues long. CDR3: CASSLGGPVNQPQHF. The CDR3 bases are TGTGCCAGCAGTTTGGGCGGGCCAGTCAATCAGCCCCAGCATTTT.

On this clone itself: This sample includes further DNA sequences coding for the same CDR3. This chain connects TRBV6-5 to TRBJ1-1; D ambiguous. Germline CDR1 reads MNHEY; CDR2 reads SVGAGI. CDR3 length: 15 amino acids. Between the trimmed V and J ends, which lost 2 bases and 1 base, there was a span of 11 bases. CDR3 sequence (DNA): TGTGCCAGCAGTTACCTTCCGCGGGGGAACACTGAAGCTTTCTTT. Protein sequence: CASSYLPRGNTEAFF.

This chain uses TRBV6-1 with TRBJ2-2; no definite D call. The V gene lost 2 bases and the J gene lost 4 bases, with 5 bases spanning the gap. The CDR3 is 13 amino acids. Germline V gene sequence: CDR1 MNHNS, CDR2 SASEGT. The CDR3 DNA sequence: TGTGCCAGCAGTGAACTCTCCACCGGGGAGCTGTTTTTT. Translation: CASSELSTGELFF.

Worth noting for this clone: One end of the junction fails to match germline, which may point to a read error. The chain has TRBV7-9 and TRBJ2-2, with 9 bases aligning to TRBD1. The CDR3 sequence is 11 residues long. Germline CDR1 and CDR2: SEHNR and FQNEAQ (reference sequence). CDR3 bases: TGTGCCAGCAGCTCAACCCGGGACAGGGAGTTT. The encoded protein is CASSSTRDREF.

As to this clone: Other DNA sequences within the sample encode an identical CDR3. This chain uses TRBV7-6 with TRBJ2-7, with TRBD2 matching over 8 bases. The germline V gene has CDR1 SGHVS and CDR2 FNYEAQ. The length of the CDR3 is 14 residues. J gave up 1 base and V 5 bases, and 4 bases lay outside the gene matches. This CDR3 reads CASSLGGGSYEQYF. Here the CDR3 DNA reads TGTGCCAGCAGCCTGGGCGGGGGGTCCTACGAGCAGTACTTC.

Only one count was recorded for this clone. This sample also contains other DNA sequences that code for the same CDR3. This CDR3 reads CASRSGGGTYEQYF. The CDR3 bases are TGTGCCAGCAGAAGCGGGGGGGGAACATACGAGCAGTACTTC. V is TRBV6-1 and J is TRBJ2-7, with 10 nucleotides matching TRBD2. V shed 6 bases, J shed 4 bases, and the junction held 6 bases outside the gene matches. The CDR3 has 14 residues. The germline V gene has CDR1 MNHNS and CDR2 SASEGT.

This clone was seen only once. The chain carries TRBV28 and TRBJ2-7, with D uncertain. V lost 3 bases and J lost 1, with 7 bases in between. The germline gives CDR1 MDHEN, CDR2 SYDVKM. There are 13 residues in the CDR3. The CDR3 DNA reads as TGTGCCAGCAGTTTGGTATGGTCCTACGAGCAGTACTTC. It is translated as CASSLVWSYEQYF. Variable domain in full (rest from reference TRBV28 and TRBJ2-7): DVKVTQSSRYLVKRTGEKVFLECVQDMDHENMFWYRQDPGLGLRLIYFSYDVKMKEKGDIPEGYSVSREKKERFSLILESASTNQTSMYLCASSLVWSYEQYFGPGTRLTVT.

The V and J genes are TRBV29-1 and TRBJ2-1; D tentatively reads TRBD1 or TRBD2 (5 bases each). CDR1 and CDR2 from the germline V gene are SQVTM and ANQGSEA. Trimming shortened V by 3 bases and J by 6 bases, and 12 bases separated the two germline ends. The CDR3 consists of 13 residues. The CDR3 here is CSVEPGPSNEQFF. The CDR3 bases are TGCAGCGTTGAGCCGGGGCCGAGCAATGAGCAGTTCTTC.

The chain joins TRBV7-9 to TRBJ2-1; D not resolved. The germline gives CDR1 SEHNR, CDR2 FQNEAQ (reference sequence). V gave up 4 bases and J gave up 6 bases, with 13 bases separating them. The CDR3 is 14 amino acids. Here the CDR3 reads CASSSLKGVNEQFF. The DNA of the CDR3 is TGTGCCAGCAGCTCACTCAAGGGTGTCAATGAGCAGTTCTTC.

This clone showed up just a few times. This chain links TRBV27 with TRBJ2-7; D ambiguous. The CDR3 covers 15 residues. V lost 3 bases and J 0 bases, leaving 12 bases between the germline ends. Germline V gene data show CDR1 as MNHEY and CDR2 as SMNVEV (reference sequence). The CDR3 spells CASSFAASSSYEQYF. The CDR3 DNA reads TGTGCCAGCAGTTTTGCGGCTAGTTCCTCCTACGAGCAGTACTTC.

Of note for this clone: The same CDR3 also results from other DNA sequences found in this sample. The rearrangement links TRBV2 to TRBJ1-4; 11 bases match TRBD1. The V gene's germline CDR1 is SNHLY and CDR2 FYNNEI. The CDR3 totals 14 residues. The ends lost 5 bases at V and 8 bases at J; junction bases unmatched: 4. The CDR3 sequence: CASSRDRGNEKLFF. The CDR3 coding sequence is TGTGCCAGCAGTAGGGACAGGGGGAACGAAAAACTGTTTTTT.